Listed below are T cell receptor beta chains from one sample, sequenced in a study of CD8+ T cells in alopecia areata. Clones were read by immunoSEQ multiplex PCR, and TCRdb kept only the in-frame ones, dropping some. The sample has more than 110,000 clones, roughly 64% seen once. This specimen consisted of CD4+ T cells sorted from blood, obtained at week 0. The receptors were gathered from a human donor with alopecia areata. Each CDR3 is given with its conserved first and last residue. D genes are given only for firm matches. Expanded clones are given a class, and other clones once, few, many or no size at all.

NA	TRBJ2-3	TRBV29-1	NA	CSAEGSPVGTQYF	TGCAGCGCTGAGGGCAGCCCGGTGGGTACGCAGTATTTT
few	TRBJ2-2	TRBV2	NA	CASSGQNTGELFF	TGTGCCAGCAGCGGACAGAACACCGGGGAGCTGTTTTTT
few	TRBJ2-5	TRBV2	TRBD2	CASSESLGLASETQYF	TGTGCCAGCAGTGAATCCTTGGGACTAGCGTCCGAGACCCAGTACTTC
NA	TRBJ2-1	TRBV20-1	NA	CSARRNEQFF	TGCAGTGCTAGGCGGAATGAGCAGTTCTTC
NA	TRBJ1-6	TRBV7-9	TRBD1	CASSPATGTEGSPLHF	TGTGCCAGCAGCCCTGCCACCGGGACAGAGGGTTCACCCCTCCACTTT
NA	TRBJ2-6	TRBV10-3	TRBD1	CASRGQGATGANVLTF	TGTGCCAGCAGGGGGCAGGGGGCGACTGGGGCCAACGTCCTGACTTTC
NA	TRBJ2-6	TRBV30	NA	CAFWIPSSGANVLTF	TGTGCCTTTTGGATCCCGAGCTCTGGGGCCAACGTCCTGACTTTC
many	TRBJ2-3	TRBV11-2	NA	CASSAWAIDTQYF	TGTGCCAGCAGCGCATGGGCGATAGATACGCAGTATTTT
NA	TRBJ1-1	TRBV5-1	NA	CASSLVIGQSEAFF	TGCGCCAGCAGCTTGGTCATAGGACAGTCTGAAGCTTTCTTT
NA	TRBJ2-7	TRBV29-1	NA	CSVEDGGRTYEQYF	TGCAGCGTTGAAGACGGGGGAAGGACCTACGAGCAGTACTTC
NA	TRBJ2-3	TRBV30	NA	CAWQWGSTDTQYF	TGTGCCTGGCAATGGGGGTCCACAGATACGCAGTATTTT
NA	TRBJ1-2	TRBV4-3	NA	CASSRGGRPSDYTF	TGCGCCAGCAGCCGTGGGGGGCGCCCCTCAGACTACACCTTC
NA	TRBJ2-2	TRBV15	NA	CATSRDPGANTGELFF	TGTGCCACCAGCAGAGATCCGGGGGCAAACACCGGGGAGCTGTTTTTT
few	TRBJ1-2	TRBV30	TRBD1	CAWSPGGTGVFSYGYTF	TGTGCCTGGTCGCCGGGGGGGACAGGGGTGTTTTCCTATGGCTACACCTTC
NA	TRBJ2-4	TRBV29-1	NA	CSVYGQYSPWKNIQYF	TGCAGCGTATACGGACAGTATAGTCCCTGGAAAAACATTCAGTACTTC
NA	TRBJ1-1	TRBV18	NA	CASSENRDTEAFF	TGTGCCAGCTCTGAGAACAGGGACACTGAAGCTTTCTTT
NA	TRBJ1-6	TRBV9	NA	CASSVEQGLSPLHF	TGTGCCAGCAGCGTAGAACAGGGTCTATCACCCCTCCACTTT
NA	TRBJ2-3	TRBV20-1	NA	CSASEGAQYF	TGCAGTGCTAGTGAGGGGGCGCAGTATTTT
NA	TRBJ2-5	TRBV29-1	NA	CSVGGTPGETQYF	TGCAGCGTTGGGGGGACCCCTGGGGAGACCCAGTACTTC
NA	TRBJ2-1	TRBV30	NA	CAWVVGARQFF	TGTGCCTGGGTTGTGGGGGCCCGGCAGTTCTTC
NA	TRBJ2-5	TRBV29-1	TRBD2	CSVRTSDVTQYF	TGCAGCGTCCGGACTAGCGACGTGACCCAGTACTTC
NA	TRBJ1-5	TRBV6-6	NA	CASCPGDQPQHF	TGTGCCAGTTGCCCCGGTGATCAGCCCCAGCATTTT
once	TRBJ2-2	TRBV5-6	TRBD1	CASSLGQGVNTGELFF	TGTGCCAGCAGCTTGGGGCAGGGGGTGAATACCGGGGAGCTGTTTTTT
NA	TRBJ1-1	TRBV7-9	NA	CASSPGGPANTEAFF	TGTGCCAGCAGCCCGGGGGGCCCAGCGAACACTGAAGCTTTCTTT
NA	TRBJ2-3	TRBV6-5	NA	CASSYGAEHTDTQYF	TGTGCCAGCAGTTATGGGGCGGAACACACAGATACGCAGTATTTT
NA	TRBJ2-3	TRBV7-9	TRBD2	CASSPSGTIPTDTQYF	TGTGCCAGCAGCCCCTCGGGGACTATTCCCACAGATACGCAGTATTTT
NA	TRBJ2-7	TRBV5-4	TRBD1	CASSRQGNEQYF	TGTGCCAGCAGCCGACAGGGTAACGAGCAGTACTTC
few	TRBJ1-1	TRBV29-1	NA	CSGDRNTEAFF	TGCAGCGGAGACAGGAACACTGAAGCTTTCTTT
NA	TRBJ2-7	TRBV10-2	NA	CASSVAHTDQYF	TGCGCCAGCAGTGTGGCCCACACGGACCAGTACTTC
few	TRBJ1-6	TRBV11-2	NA	CASSVRVNSPLHF	TGTGCCAGCAGCGTCCGGGTTAATTCACCCCTCCACTTT
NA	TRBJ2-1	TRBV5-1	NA	CASSQQGEQFF	TGCGCCAGCAGCCAACAGGGTGAGCAGTTCTTC
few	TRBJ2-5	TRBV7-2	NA	CASSLTQAQYF	TGTGCCAGCAGCTTGACCCAGGCCCAGTACTTC
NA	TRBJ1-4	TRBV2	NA	CASSLIATNEKLFF	TGTGCCAGCAGCCTAATTGCAACTAATGAAAAACTGTTTTTT
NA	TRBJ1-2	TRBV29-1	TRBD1	CSVETGENYGYTF	TGCAGCGTTGAAACAGGGGAGAACTATGGCTACACCTTC
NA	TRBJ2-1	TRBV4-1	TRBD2	CASSLPGLAGAGTYNEQFF	TGCGCCAGCAGCCTCCCGGGACTAGCGGGGGCCGGGACCTACAATGAGCAGTTCTTC
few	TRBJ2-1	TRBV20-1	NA	CSASLLAEQFF	TGCAGTGCATCCCTTTTGGCAGAGCAGTTCTTC
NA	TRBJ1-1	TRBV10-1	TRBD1	CASSLLRAGGTEAFF	TGCGCCAGCAGCCTCCTGCGGGCAGGGGGTACTGAAGCTTTCTTT
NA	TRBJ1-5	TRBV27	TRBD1	CASSTGTGGNQPQHF	TGTGCCAGCTCGACCGGGACAGGGGGCAATCAGCCCCAGCATTTT
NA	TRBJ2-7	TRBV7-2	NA	CASSLNVDSYEQYF	TGTGCCAGCAGCTTAAACGTGGATTCCTACGAGCAGTACTTC
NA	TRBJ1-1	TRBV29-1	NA	CSVETRRNTEAFF	TGCAGCGTTGAAACCCGACGGAACACTGAAGCTTTCTTT